There are many counts of the clone carrying this T cell receptor beta chain. This entry is derived from a study of neurological immune-mediated disorders. Every sequencing run returned over 190 million TCR-beta sequences, which were derived from 15-18 subjects. One entry per CDR3 protein results from TCRdb running MiXCR on the 5' RACE reads. The sample consists of around 47,000 distinct CDR3 sequences, approximately 11% of them appearing once. Trimming left V 3 bases short and J 0 bases short, with 12 bases between. The CDR3 extends over 15 amino acids. Per germline, CDR1 SGHDT and CDR2 YYEEEE. This chain connects TRBV5-6 to TRBJ1-1; D is unresolved. This clonotype was sampled from a female donor in good health. Sequencing was done on a sample of PBMCs. CDR3 region: CASSYPGGLNTEAFF. CDR3 sequence (DNA): TGTGCCAGCAGCTACCCGGGAGGGCTGAACACTGAAGCTTTCTTT.